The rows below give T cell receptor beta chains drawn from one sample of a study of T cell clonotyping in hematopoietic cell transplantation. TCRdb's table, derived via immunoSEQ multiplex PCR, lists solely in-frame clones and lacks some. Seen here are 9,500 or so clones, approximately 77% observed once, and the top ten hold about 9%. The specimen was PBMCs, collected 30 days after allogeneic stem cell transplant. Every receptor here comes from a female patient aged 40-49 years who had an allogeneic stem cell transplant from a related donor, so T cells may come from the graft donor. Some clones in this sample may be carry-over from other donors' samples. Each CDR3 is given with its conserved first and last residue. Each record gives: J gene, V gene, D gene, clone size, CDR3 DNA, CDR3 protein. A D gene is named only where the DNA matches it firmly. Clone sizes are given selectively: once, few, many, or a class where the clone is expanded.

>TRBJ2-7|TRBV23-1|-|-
TGCGCCAGCGGAAACAGGGAATTGAAGGGCTACGAGCAGTACTTC
CASGNRELKGYEQYF
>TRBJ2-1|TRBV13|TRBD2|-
TGTGCCAGCAGCTTATCGGCAATAGACGGGACTAGCGGTGACAATGAGCAGTTCTTC
CASSLSAIDGTSGDNEQFF
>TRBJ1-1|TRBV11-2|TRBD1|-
TGTGCCAGCAGCGGAAACAGGGGGGAAGGACCTGAAGCTTTCTTT
CASSGNRGEGPEAFF
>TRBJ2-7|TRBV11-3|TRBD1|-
TGTGCCAGCAGCCAACGGACGGGACAGACCTACGAGCAGTACTTC
CASSQRTGQTYEQYF
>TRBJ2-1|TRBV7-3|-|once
TGTGCCAGCAGCTTAGGTCCGGGCCCCCAAGGGAATGAGCAGTTCTTC
CASSLGPGPQGNEQFF
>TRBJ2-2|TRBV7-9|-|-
TGTGCCAGCAGCCTAAACCCTAACACCGGGGAGCTGTTTTTT
CASSLNPNTGELFF
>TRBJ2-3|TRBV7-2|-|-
TGTGCCAGCAGCTTAGGTCCGCTCACAGATACGCAGTATTTT
CASSLGPLTDTQYF
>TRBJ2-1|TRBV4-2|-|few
TGTGCCAGCAGCCAGGGACCGTATGAGCAGTTCTTC
CASSQGPYEQFF
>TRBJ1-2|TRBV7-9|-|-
TGTGCCAGCAGCTTAGTTGACTATGGCTACACCTTC
CASSLVDYGYTF
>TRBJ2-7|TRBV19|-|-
TGTGCCAGTAGTACGGGAATAGGCTACGAGCAGTACTTC
CASSTGIGYEQYF
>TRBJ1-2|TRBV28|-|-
TGTGCCAGCAGTGAAGCCGGAGGCTACACCTTC
CASSEAGGYTF
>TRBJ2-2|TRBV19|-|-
TGTGCCAGTAGTGTCTACTGGGAGCTCCGCGCGGGGACCGGGGAGCTGTTTTTT
CASSVYWELRAGTGELFF
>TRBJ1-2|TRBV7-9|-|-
TGTGCCAGCAGCTTCGGCAGGGACTATGGCTACACCTTC
CASSFGRDYGYTF
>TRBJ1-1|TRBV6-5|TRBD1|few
TGTGCCAGCAGTTGGGCGGGACAGCATGAAGCTTTCTTT
CASSWAGQHEAFF
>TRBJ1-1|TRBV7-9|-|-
TGTGCCAGCAGCTTATTACAGGGAGAAACTGAAGCTTTCTTT
CASSLLQGETEAFF
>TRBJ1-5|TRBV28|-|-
TGTGCCAGCAGCCCCGCTGAGCCCCAGCATTTT
CASSPAEPQHF
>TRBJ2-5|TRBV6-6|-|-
TGTGCCAGCAGTTACAACTTGGAGACCCAGTACTTC
CASSYNLETQYF
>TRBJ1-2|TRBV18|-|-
TGTGCCAGCTCGCCTCTCGTTACCACTGAGGGCTACACCTTC
CASSPLVTTEGYTF
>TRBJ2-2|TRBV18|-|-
TGTGCCAGCTCACCACCAGTAGGGCCTACCGGGGAGCTGTTTTTT
CASSPPVGPTGELFF
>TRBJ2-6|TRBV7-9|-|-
TGTGCCAGCTTCGGCCTATCTGGGGCCAACGTCCTGACTTTC
CASFGLSGANVLTF
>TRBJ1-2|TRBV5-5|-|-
TGTGCCAGCAGCTCCCAGGGTTCATTCTATGGCTACACCTTC
CASSSQGSFYGYTF
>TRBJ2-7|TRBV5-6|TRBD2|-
TGTGCCAGCAGCTTGGAGGGACTAGCGGGGAGCTCCTACGAGCAGTACTTC
CASSLEGLAGSSYEQYF
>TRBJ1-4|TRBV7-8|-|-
TGTGCCAGCAGCTTGCAGAAAAATGAAAAACTGTTTTTT
CASSLQKNEKLFF
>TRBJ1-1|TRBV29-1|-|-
TGCAGCGTTGAATTCCAGGGAGAAGCTTTCTTT
CSVEFQGEAFF
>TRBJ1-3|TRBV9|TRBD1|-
TGTGCCAGCAGCGCGCCGGGACAGGGCTTAAATGGAAACACCATATATTTT
CASSAPGQGLNGNTIYF
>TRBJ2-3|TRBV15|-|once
TGTGCCATCAAAGCGGGCACAGATACGCAGTATTTT
CAIKAGTDTQYF
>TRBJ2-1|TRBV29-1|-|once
TGCAGCGTTGAAGGCAAGGGTTACAATGAGCAGTTCTTC
CSVEGKGYNEQFF
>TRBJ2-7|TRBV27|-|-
TGTGCCAGCAGTTTATTCTTTTCGGCTTACGAGCAGTACTTC
CASSLFFSAYEQYF
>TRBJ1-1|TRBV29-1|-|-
TGCAGCGTTGGAGGGGAAGAGGGGACTGAAGCTTTCTTT
CSVGGEEGTEAFF
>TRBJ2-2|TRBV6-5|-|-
TGTGCCAGCAGCGAGTACACCGGGGAGCTGTTTTTT
CASSEYTGELFF
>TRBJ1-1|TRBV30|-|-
TGTGCCTGGAAGGCAGGAACGAACACTGAAGCTTTCTTT
CAWKAGTNTEAFF
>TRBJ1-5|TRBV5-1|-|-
TGCGCCAGCAGCCCCGGTTCCGGCAATCAGCCCCAGCATTTT
CASSPGSGNQPQHF
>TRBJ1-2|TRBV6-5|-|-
TGTGCCAGCAGCTTGGGGGGGGATGGCTACACCTTC
CASSLGGDGYTF
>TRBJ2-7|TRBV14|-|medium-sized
TGTGCCAGCAGCCAACGGTTAGCCCTGGGGTACGAGCAGTACTTC
CASSQRLALGYEQYF
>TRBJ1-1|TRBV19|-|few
TGTGCCAGTAGCACCACACCGAACACTGAAGCTTTCTTT
CASSTTPNTEAFF
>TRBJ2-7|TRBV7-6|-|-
TGTGCCAGCAGCTTAGGGGATCTTCAGCAGTACTTC
CASSLGDLQQYF
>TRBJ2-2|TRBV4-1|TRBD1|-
TGCGCCAGCAGTTTTAACCCGGGACAGGGGGCCGACACCGGGGAGCTGTTTTTT
CASSFNPGQGADTGELFF